These 27 T cell receptor beta chains originate from one sample sequenced in a study of CD8+CD57+ T cells in acquired aplastic anemia. According to the study, genomic DNA was the template for TCR beta VDJ and CDR3 profiling. TCRdb called the reads again in MiXCR, with one record for every CDR3 protein. In the table there are 260,000 or so distinct CDR3 sequences, about 80% of which are singletons. Selection for sequencing was limited to patients who had shown CD8+CD57+ cell expansion by flow cytometry. Sequenced input: sorted CD4+, CD8+, or CD8+CD57+ T cells (not recorded which) from PBMCs. The receptors stem from a human donor with aplastic anemia.

CDR3 amino acids: CASSLAGSPDTYF. The DNA of the CDR3 is TGTGCCAGCAGCTTAGCCGGAAGTCCCGATACGTACTTC. The V and J genes are TRBV7-8 and TRBJ2-7; D not certain. V was cut by 0 bases and J by 12 bases, with 15 bases left in between. This CDR3 region has 13 residues. Germline assignment: CDR1 SGHVS and CDR2 FQNEAQ.

Regarding this clonotype: At one end the junction does not follow the germline gene, possibly because of a read error. The chain joins TRBV7-3 to TRBJ2-1, with D perhaps TRBD1 (5 bases). The CDR3 totals 13 residues. Germline V CDR1 and CDR2: SGHTA, FQGTGA. The CDR3 sequence: CASRNGAIHEEFF. CDR3 sequence (DNA): TGTGCCAGCAGAAATGGGGCCATCCATGAGGAGTTCTTC.

For this clonotype: The final CDR3 position lacks the conserved phenylalanine or tryptophan, pointing to a likely read error. The limits of the CDR3 on the DNA are not certain, so only TCRdb's listed CDR3 is given. The V and J genes are TRBV7-3 and TRBJ2-3; TRBD1 is taken as the D call from the table, unchecked against the DNA. Inclusive of both ends, the CDR3 amounts to 13 amino acids. The germline V gene has CDR1 SGHTA and CDR2 FQGTGA. CDR3 sequence reads: CAPGNRGTDTKHS.

Note on this clonotype: The final CDR3 position lacks the conserved phenylalanine or tryptophan, pointing to a likely read error. The V and J genes are TRBV7-9 and TRBJ2-3; a possible D gene is TRBD2 (5 bases). The CDR3 is 13 amino acids. The V and J ends lost 8 bases and 9 bases respectively, with 18 bases between them. Per germline, CDR1 SEHNR and CDR2 FQNEAQ (reference sequence). Written as DNA, the CDR3 is TGTGCCAGCGGCTATCAAGGCAGAGGGACGCAGTATGTT. Translated, it gives CASGYQGRGTQYV.

The CDR3 DNA reads as TGTGCCAGCAGCTTGAGTTCCTATAATACGCACCTCCACTTT. It yields the protein CASSLSSYNTHLHF. The rearrangement uses TRBV7-6 and TRBJ1-6, with D unclear. The CDR3 runs 14 residues. Germline values: CDR1 SGHVS, CDR2 FNYEAQ. V was clipped by 3 bases and J by 15 bases, with 18 bases between them.

This clonotype appeared a few times. The chain combines TRBV7-8 with TRBJ2-3, with a weak D call TRBD1 (7 bases). The V end was cut by 3 bases, the J end by 15 bases, with 25 bases between. The CDR3 runs 15 residues. The germline CDR1 and CDR2 sequences are SGHVS and FQNEAQ. CDR3 nucleotide sequence: TGTGCCAGCAGCTTTCATCCAGGCGGGACAGCCCTTTCCTATTTT. It encodes CASSFHPGGTALSYF.

Notes on this clonotype: The junction departs from the called germline gene at one end, perhaps through a read error. The rearrangement uses TRBV2 and TRBJ2-1; D tentatively fits TRBD1 or TRBD2 (5 bases each). There are 15 residues in the CDR3. CDR1 and CDR2 (germline): SNHLY, FYNNEI. The CDR3, as DNA: TGTGCCAGCAGTGGAGCTAGGGGAGCCAACACTGAAGAGTTCTTT. Translating gives CASSGARGANTEEFF.

This clonotype was recorded only once. Here the CDR3 omits its conserved ending phenylalanine or tryptophan, so a read error is the likely source. No DNA is shown, since the ends of the CDR3 on it are uncertain; the CDR3 is the one TCRdb lists. This sequence joins TRBV7-3 and TRBJ2-3; the table names TRBD2, a call not compared with the DNA. The CDR3 sequence runs 13 residues, both termini included. Germline-derived CDR1 and CDR2 are SGHTA and FQGTGA. The CDR3 spells CASSLAGGRIRSI.

This chain joins TRBV2 and TRBJ1-2; 7 nucleotides match TRBD1. With the DNA end fitting TRBJ2-1 better, the J assignment may be wrong. CDR1 SNHLY and CDR2 FYNNEI come from the germline V gene. The CDR3 extends over 13 amino acids. The CDR3 DNA is TGTGCCAGCAGCGACAGGGAGAATCATGAGCAGTTCTTC. As protein: CASSDRENHEQFF.

The V gene is TRBV4-1, the J gene TRBJ1-5; D is unresolved. The CDR3 length is 14 residues. Germline CDR1 reads MGHRA; CDR2 reads YSYEKL. The germline V and J ends were trimmed by 3 bases and 7 bases, with 13 bases remaining between them. The CDR3, as DNA: TGCGCCAGCAGCCACGGACTAGCGGGACAGCCCCAGCATTTT. Amino acid sequence: CASSHGLAGQPQHF.

Comment on this clonotype: The CDR3 ends on some other residue instead of the conserved phenylalanine or tryptophan, so this is likely a read error. Because the CDR3's place on the DNA is in doubt, the DNA is left out and the CDR3 is given as listed by TCRdb. The rearrangement links TRBV9 to TRBJ2-3; TRBD1 reflects the table's D call only, with no check against the DNA. Germline assignment: CDR1 SGDLS and CDR2 YYNGEE. The CDR3 is 13 amino acids in total, end residues counted. The CDR3 loop is CASSEANRGDNYV.

This clonotype has a handful of counts. A read error is possible here, since a much larger clone lies one base away. J is TRBJ2-5 and V is TRBV7-9; D may be TRBD1 (6 bases). The CDR3 spans 15 residues. The V gene lost 0 bases and the J gene lost 14 bases, with 22 bases spanning the gap. CDR1 is SEHNR, CDR2 FQNEAQ, per germline (reference sequence). CDR3 protein: CASSLAGSYRANVYF. For the CDR3, the DNA is TGTGCCAGCAGCTTAGCGGGTAGCTACAGGGCCAACGTCTACTTC.

The chain carries TRBV15 and TRBJ2-7; D gene uncertain. Germline values: CDR1 LNHNV, CDR2 YYDKDF (reference sequence). V dropped 3 bases and J dropped 2 bases, with 14 bases sitting between them. The CDR3 has 15 amino acids. CDR3 DNA: TGTGCCACCAGCAGTAGGACGGAGATCCCCTACGAGCAGTACTTC. Its protein product is CATSSRTEIPYEQYF. Together with reference TRBV15 and TRBJ2-7, the CDR3 gives the full variable domain: DAMVIQNPRYQVTQFGKPVTLSCSQTLNHNVMYWYQQKSSQAPKLLFHYYDKDFNNEADTPDNFQSRRPNTSFCFLDIRSPGLGDTAMYLCATSSRTEIPYEQYFGPGTRLTVT.

The CDR3: CASSHRGTGPQHF. The CDR3 nucleotides are TGTGCCAGCAGCCATAGGGGGACGGGGCCCCAGCATTTT. The rearrangement links TRBV7-2 to TRBJ1-5; maybe TRBD1 (6 bases). V was pared by 5 bases and J by 9 bases, with 14 bases between. CDR3 length: 13 residues. Germline V gene data show CDR1 as SGHTA and CDR2 as FQGNSA.

This chain connects TRBV2 to TRBJ2-7; D is undetermined. The CDR3 length is 14 residues. Germline lookup yields CDR1 SNHLY and CDR2 FYNNEI. Deletions cut 6 bases from V and 1 base from J, with 13 bases between. CDR3 region: CASRKWYGSYEQYF. The DNA for the CDR3 is TGTGCCAGCAGGAAGTGGTACGGATCCTACGAGCAGTACTTC.

The chain has TRBV7-2 and TRBJ2-3; weak D call: TRBD1 (6 bases). CDR1 and CDR2 from the germline V gene are SGHTA and FQGNSA. The ends were cut back, 3 bases at V and 15 bases at J, with 25 bases in the middle. The CDR3 sequence is 15 residues long. CDR3 region: CASSLNPDRTAPPYF. Written as DNA, the CDR3 is TGTGCCAGCAGCTTGAATCCAGACAGGACAGCTCCTCCCTATTTT.

As concerns this clonotype: At one boundary the junction diverges from the germline segment, which might be a read error. CDR3 nucleotide sequence: TGTGCCAGCAGCTTAGGGGGGCAAGTCACTGAAGCTTTC. Translation: CASSLGGQVTEAF. The gene calls are TRBV7-3 and TRBJ2-1; either TRBD1 or TRBD2 may supply D (6 bases each). CDR3 length: 13 amino acids. Germline CDR1 SGHTA, CDR2 FQGTGA.

This clonotype was seen a few times. This chain uses TRBV7-9 with TRBJ1-1, with D possibly being TRBD1 (5 bases). This CDR3 is 13 amino acids long. From germline, CDR1 is SEHNR and CDR2 FQNEAQ (reference sequence). Trimming stripped 9 bases from V and 4 bases from J, with 15 bases between. The CDR3 reads CASSTTAGTEAFF. CDR3 DNA sequence: TGTGCCAGTAGTACGACAGCCGGCACTGAAGCTTTCTTT.

Details on this clonotype: One end of the junction is discordant with germline, which a read error may explain. V and J are TRBV7-9 and TRBJ2-3; TRBD2 aligns across 9 bases. This CDR3 contains 14 residues. CDR1 is SEHNR, CDR2 FQNEAQ, per germline (reference sequence). CDR3 bases: TGTGCCAGCAGCTTAGCAAGAAGCGGGGGGACGGATGATTTT. Its protein product is CASSLARSGGTDDF.

The rearrangement links TRBV7-2 to TRBJ2-3; D is possibly TRBD2 (5 bases). V lost 8 bases, J lost 14 bases, and 23 bases lay in between. Germline-derived CDR1 and CDR2 are SGHTA and FQGNSA. The CDR3 is made up of 13 amino acids. The chain's CDR3 is CASGDAGRADTYF. For the CDR3, the DNA is TGTGCCAGCGGCGACGCGGGCAGAGCCGATACGTATTTT.

This clonotype was found once. This chain uses TRBV5-4 with TRBJ1-5; D is uncertain. V was cut by 5 bases and J by 2 bases, with 11 bases left in between. CDR1 SGHNT and CDR2 YYREEE come from the germline V gene (reference sequence). The CDR3 length is 14 residues. The CDR3 loop reads CASSITSGNQPQHF. CDR3 sequence (DNA): TGTGCCAGCAGTATAACTAGCGGCAATCAGCCCCAGCATTTT.

V and J are TRBV7-3 and TRBJ2-5, with D possibly TRBD2 on 6 matching bases. The CDR3 runs to 14 residues. V lost 11 bases and J lost 0, with 16 bases in between. The germline gives CDR1 SGHTA, CDR2 FQGTGA. The CDR3 protein is CAYGVAANQETQYF. In nucleotides, the CDR3 is TGTGCCTACGGGGTAGCGGCAAACCAAGAGACCCAGTACTTC.

This clonotype has only one observation. One junction end does not reproduce the germline sequence, and a read error may be involved. This chain joins TRBV2 and TRBJ2-7; 9 bases are shared with TRBD1. Per germline, CDR1 SNHLY and CDR2 FYNNEI. The CDR3 is 15 amino acids. CDR3 nucleotides: TGTGCCAGCGGGGACGGGGGACAGGGTACGTACGATTTTTGCTTC. This translates into CASGDGGQGTYDFCF.

The chain recombines TRBV7-8 with TRBJ1-2; D is perhaps TRBD1 (5 bases). Trimming cost V 3 bases and J 11 bases, with 25 bases left between them. Germline CDR1 and CDR2: SGHVS and FQNEAQ. This CDR3 is built from 16 residues. The CDR3: CASSFGQGAEKLFYTF. CDR3 in DNA: TGTGCCAGCAGCTTCGGTCAGGGAGCGGAAAAACTGTTTTACACCTTC.

This sequence joins TRBV12-3 or TRBV12-4 and TRBJ2-3; D not resolved. The CDR3 extends over 8 amino acids. V was shortened by 6 bases and J by 14 bases, with 6 bases between the two germline ends. CDR3 DNA: TGTGCCAGCAGCCCCAGGTATTTT. Its protein is CASSPRYF.

This clonotype was recorded once. The final CDR3 position lacks the conserved phenylalanine or tryptophan, pointing to a likely read error. The limits of the CDR3 on the DNA are not certain, so only TCRdb's listed CDR3 is given. The genes are TRBV7-2 and TRBJ2-3; TRBD1 was called by the table and not checked on the DNA. The CDR3 sequence runs 13 residues, both termini included. CDR1 SGHTA and CDR2 FQGNSA come from the germline V gene. Here the CDR3 reads CASSLGGPEPSTS.

This clonotype was detected many times. Mismatch with germline at one junction end may stem from a read error. The CDR3 region is CASSFHPDGTALSF. CDR3 sequence (DNA): TGTGCCAGCAGCTTTCATCCAGACGGGACAGCCCTTTCCTTT. This rearrangement joins TRBV7-8 to TRBJ2-3; 7 nucleotides align to TRBD1. The CDR3 sequence is 14 residues long. Germline V gene data show CDR1 as SGHVS and CDR2 as FQNEAQ.